What follows are 8 T cell receptor beta chains derived from one specimen sequenced in a study of cytomegalovirus exposure and HLA in healthy donors. The PCR was carried out with 60 Vbeta primers and 13 Jbeta primers. Assay: immunoSEQ multiplex PCR; the TCRdb copy retains only in-frame clones and omits some. The sample consists of about 150,000 clones, just under 80% of them appearing once. Sequencing used PBMCs. The receptors were gathered from a woman aged 50 to 65 in good health and CMV-seropositive.

The rearrangement links TRBV6-6 to TRBJ2-3; D possibly corresponds to TRBD2 (5 bases). This CDR3 is built from 16 residues. V was trimmed by 0 bases and J by 1 base, leaving 11 bases between them. From germline, CDR1 is MNHNY and CDR2 SVGAGI (reference sequence). This CDR3 is CASSYSRARGTDTQYF. The CDR3 DNA reads as TGTGCCAGCAGTTACTCGAGGGCACGGGGCACAGATACGCAGTATTTT.

The V gene is TRBV5-1, the J gene TRBJ2-3; unclear D gene. The CDR3 contains 14 residues. CDR1 SGHRS and CDR2 YFSETQ come from the germline V gene. V lost 1 base, J lost 4 bases, and 10 bases lay in between. The CDR3 loop reads CASSLRSSSDTQYF. For the CDR3, the DNA is TGCGCCAGCAGCTTGCGTAGTTCCTCAGATACGCAGTATTTT.

This chain links TRBV5-5 with TRBJ1-1, with TRBD1 as a possible D gene (5 bases). The CDR3 totals 14 residues. Germline CDR1 reads SGHKS; CDR2 reads YYEKEE (reference sequence). Trimming removed 0 bases from V and 6 bases from J, with 12 bases in between. The CDR3 loop is CASSLEGRVSEAFF. The CDR3 coding sequence is TGTGCCAGCAGCTTGGAGGGGCGCGTGTCTGAAGCTTTCTTT.

DNA of the CDR3: TGTGCCAGCAGCAAGGGACAGGGGACCGTGACAGATACGCAGTATTTT. Translating gives CASSKGQGTVTDTQYF. The chain combines TRBV11-3 with TRBJ2-3; 10 bases align to TRBD1. The germline gives CDR1 SGHNT, CDR2 YENEEA. This CDR3 region has 16 residues. The ends lost 5 bases at V and 3 bases at J; junction bases unmatched: 8.

V and J are TRBV5-5 and TRBJ2-5, with 7 nucleotides matching TRBD2. CDR3 length equals 13 residues. Losses at the gene ends were 4 bases for V and 5 bases for J; bases not matched to a gene: 5. Germline CDR1 reads SGHKS; CDR2 reads YYEKEE (reference sequence). The CDR3 is CASSLGDYETQYF. The CDR3 DNA reads as TGTGCCAGCAGCCTCGGGGACTACGAGACCCAGTACTTC.

The chain links TRBV25-1 to TRBJ2-5; 7 bases line up with TRBD1. V dropped 3 bases and J dropped 4; count of bases not matched to a gene: 11. There are 16 residues in the CDR3. CDR1 is MGHDK, CDR2 SYGVNS, per germline. CDR3 in amino acids: CASSEGGSPGGETQYF. The CDR3 bases are TGTGCCAGCAGTGAGGGCGGGTCACCAGGGGGAGAGACCCAGTACTTC.

The gene calls are TRBV2 and TRBJ1-4; 7 nucleotides agree with TRBD1. This CDR3 spans 17 amino acids. The junction had 12 bases not matched to a gene; V was cut back by 8 bases and J by 0 bases. Germline loops: CDR1 SNHLY, CDR2 FYNNEI. CDR3 sequence (DNA): TGTGCCAGCTTATCCCGGGACAGCTTTGCAACTAATGAAAAACTGTTTTTT. It is translated as CASLSRDSFATNEKLFF. Based on the CDR3 plus reference TRBV2 and TRBJ1-4, the full variable domain is EPEVTQTPSHQVTQMGQEVILRCVPISNHLYFYWYRQILGQKVEFLVSFYNNEISEKSEIFDDQFSVERPDGSNFTLKIRSTKLEDSAMYFCASLSRDSFATNEKLFFGSGTQLSVL.

The chain uses TRBV6-1 and TRBJ2-3; TRBD1 agrees at 7 bases. Germline CDR1 reads MNHNS; CDR2 reads SASEGT. The CDR3 covers 15 residues. J lost 2 bases, V lost 6 bases, and 8 bases had no gene match. CDR3 DNA: TGTGCCAGCAGCATCAGGGACAGTTTCACAGATACGCAGTATTTT. Its translation is CASSIRDSFTDTQYF.